This T cell receptor (beta chain) is drawn from a study of blood T cell repertoires in COVID-19. Study information: Researchers got acute and convalescent COVID-19 samples from the United States, Italy and Spain. The analysed material was cDNA or gDNA that came from T cells, B-cell-depleted T cells, or PBMCs.

Source study methods: Scientists estimated how many nucleated cells there were by amplifying reference gene primers. Sequenced by immunoSEQ multiplex PCR; TCRdb stores in-frame clones only, minus some. For V, J and clone size, that table is used; D and trimming come from the DNA. This table holds 150,000 to 160,000 clones, roughly nine tenths found once. CDR1 and CDR2 from the germline V gene are SGHRS and YFSETQ. The CDR3 runs to 15 residues. The V gene end was trimmed by 4 bases and the J gene end by 1 base; junction bases not matched to a gene: 3. This receptor was obtained from a man between 45 and 60 years old with acute or convalescent COVID-19. The chain carries TRBV5-1 and TRBJ2-2, with 8 bases fitting TRBD1. The sequenced sample was peripheral blood. Here the CDR3 DNA reads TGCGCCAGCAGCACAGGACAGGGGAACACCGGGGAGCTGTTTTTT. Translated: CASSTGQGNTGELFF.